The 5 T cell receptor beta chains below come from one sample, sequenced in a study of post-analysis software for immune sequencing data. Libraries were made from TCR beta cDNA, and they carried unique molecular identifiers. MiXCR was run by TCRdb on the PCR reads, yielding one entry per CDR3 protein. Of approximately 460,000 distinct CDR3 sequences in the sample, under 55% were seen once. Study results and limitations: Among four or five TRBV segments more frequent in patients than controls were TRBV5-6, TRBV5-1 and TRBV20-1.

Antigens of these TCRs are unknown. Material: blood. The receptors come from a girl aged 10-17 years with multiple sclerosis.

Remarks on this clonotype: A much bigger clone sits one base away, suggesting this may be a read error. This chain connects TRBV7-9 to TRBJ2-1; D perhaps matches TRBD2 (5 bases). The CDR3 runs 13 residues. Looked up from germline, CDR1 is SEHNR and CDR2 is FQNEAQ (reference sequence). DNA for the CDR3: TGTGCCAGCAGGACTAACTGGCCTAATGGGCAGTTCTTC. Encoded protein: CASRTNWPNGQFF.

This clonotype was observed a few times. The CDR3 coding sequence is TGTGCCACCAGCAGGGACAGGGGTAGGGACGAGCAGTACTTC. Amino acids: CATSRDRGRDEQYF. The chain uses TRBV15 and TRBJ2-5; 9 nucleotides agree with TRBD1. The DNA end is a closer match to TRBJ2-7, so the J assignment may be wrong. Germline CDR1 LNHNV, CDR2 YYDKDF (reference sequence). The CDR3 is 14 residues long.

Comments on this clonotype: At one end the junction does not follow the germline gene, possibly because of a read error. J is TRBJ2-5 and V is TRBV9; 7 positions agree with TRBD1. Germline loops: CDR1 SGDLS, CDR2 YYNGEE. The CDR3 contains 13 residues. The CDR3 DNA reads TGTGTCAGCAGCGCTCCAGGGGGAGAGACCCAGTACTTC. Residues: CVSSAPGGETQYF.

This chain connects TRBV29-1 to TRBJ1-1, with 9 positions matching TRBD1. Germline assignment: CDR1 SQVTM and CDR2 ANQGSEA. After removal of 7 bases from V and 1 base from J, the junction contained 4 bases not matched to a gene. There are 13 residues in the CDR3. CDR3 coding DNA: TGCAGCGCTGGACAGGGGCCGAACACTGAAGCTTTCTTT. Its protein is CSAGQGPNTEAFF.

Of note for this clonotype: One end of the junction does not line up with germline, which may come from a read error. V usage is TRBV6-1 and J usage is TRBJ1-2; no firm D call. Germline V lookup: CDR1 MNHNS, CDR2 SASEGT. This CDR3 is built from 14 residues. In DNA, the CDR3 is TGTGCCAGCAGTGAAGAAGGTGGGCGAGGTGGCCACACCTTC. Its protein is CASSEEGGRGGHTF.